These T cell receptor beta chains were read from a single sample in a study of shared clonotypes between healthy human individuals. Using immunoSEQ multiplex PCR, the repertoire was profiled, and TCRdb retains in-frame clones only, with some absent. Here the sample spans some 1 million clones, approximately 76% being singletons. Sequencing used memory CD4+ T cells sorted from blood. Receptor source: a man aged 18 to 35 in good health. Both conserved end residues are part of each CDR3. D genes are given only for firm matches. Some rows have no size entry. The others give once, few or many, or a class for an expanded clone.

>TRBV7-9|once|TRBJ1-1|NA
TGTGCCAGCAGGCCTTTGACGGAGAACACTGAAGCTTTCTTT
CASRPLTENTEAFF
>TRBV11-3|NA|TRBJ2-1|NA
TGTGCCAGCAGCTTTAGCGGAGGGGGGTACAATGAGCAGTTCTTC
CASSFSGGGYNEQFF
>TRBV7-8|NA|TRBJ2-5|NA
TGTGCCAGCAGCTTAGCCGAAGAAGAGACCCAGTACTTC
CASSLAEEETQYF
>TRBV5-1|NA|TRBJ2-1|NA
TGCGCCAGCAGCGGCGGGGACAGATACAATGAGCAGTTCTTC
CASSGGDRYNEQFF
>TRBV15|few|TRBJ1-2|NA
TGTGCCACCAGCAGGGGAGATTGGACGGGAGCTAACTATGGCTACACCTTC
CATSRGDWTGANYGYTF
>TRBV19|few|TRBJ1-1|NA
TGTGCCAGTAGTATAGAACGGGGAGGCACTGAAGCTTTCTTT
CASSIERGGTEAFF
>TRBV7-8|NA|TRBJ2-3|NA
TGTGCCAGCAGCTTAGGCGGCCGGTCGGATACGCAGTATTTT
CASSLGGRSDTQYF
>TRBV6-1|NA|TRBJ1-1|NA
TGTGCCAGCAGCCTGACAGGAAACACTGAAGCTTTCTTT
CASSLTGNTEAFF
>TRBV7-6|NA|TRBJ2-1|TRBD1
TGTGCCAGCAGCTGGACAGGTTACAATGAGCAGTTCTTC
CASSWTGYNEQFF
>TRBV6-5|NA|TRBJ1-5|TRBD1
TGTGCCAGCAGACAGGGGGCCTATCAGCCCCAGCATTTT
CASRQGAYQPQHF
>TRBV5-4|NA|TRBJ1-1|NA
TGTGCCAGCAGCTTGGGGGGGAATCTGAACACTGAAGCTTTCTTT
CASSLGGNLNTEAFF
>TRBV6-6|NA|TRBJ2-7|TRBD1
TGTGCCAGCAGAAGACAGGGGGCTCGTTACGAGCAGTACTTC
CASRRQGARYEQYF
>TRBV30|few|TRBJ2-5|TRBD2
TGTGCCTGGGGAGCGGGGGGCTTCCAAGAGACCCAGTACTTC
CAWGAGGFQETQYF
>TRBV6-5|NA|TRBJ2-3|NA
TGTGCCAGCAGTTTTTCCCTTCGACAGTTAGATACGCAGTATTTT
CASSFSLRQLDTQYF
>TRBV6-6|once|TRBJ1-1|NA
TGTGCCAGCTCCTTCAGGGGAAGCACTGAAGCTTTCTTT
CASSFRGSTEAFF
>TRBV10-2|NA|TRBJ2-1|NA
TGCGCCAGCAGTGCCATCATAGGAGCTGAGCAGTTCTTC
CASSAIIGAEQFF
>TRBV5-1|once|TRBJ2-1|TRBD1
TGCGCCAGCAGCACGGAGACAGGGTCGGCCTACAATGAGCAGTTCTTC
CASSTETGSAYNEQFF
>TRBV6-1|NA|TRBJ1-3|NA
TGTGCCAGCAGTGGGCGGCAGGGGCCTTTCTCTGGAAACACCATATATTTT
CASSGRQGPFSGNTIYF
>TRBV2|NA|TRBJ2-6|NA
TGTGCCAGCAGCCGCCTGGGGTTGCTGAGCTCTGGGGCCAACGTCCTGACTTTC
CASSRLGLLSSGANVLTF
>TRBV7-2|NA|TRBJ1-3|NA
TGTGCCAGCAGCTTAGGCGGGGGGGTACACACCATATATTTT
CASSLGGGVHTIYF
>TRBV5-1|few|TRBJ1-1|NA
TGCGCCAGCAGATTCTCTCAGGGTCTGAACACTGAAGCTTTCTTT
CASRFSQGLNTEAFF
>TRBV9|NA|TRBJ2-1|NA
TGTGCCAGCAGCGTAGGATCAAGGGGGGGCAGTAAGCAGTTCTTC
CASSVGSRGGSKQFF
>TRBV7-6|NA|TRBJ2-5|NA
TGTGCCAGCAGCTTAGGCCAAGCGGAGACCCAGTACTTC
CASSLGQAETQYF
>TRBV5-4|NA|TRBJ2-3|NA
TGTGCCAGCAGCAAAAAGGGGGGAGGATCTAGCACAGATACGCAGTATTTT
CASSKKGGGSSTDTQYF
>TRBV18|NA|TRBJ2-7|NA
TGTGCCAGCTCATCAGACAGCTACGAGCAGTACTTC
CASSSDSYEQYF
>TRBV14|NA|TRBJ1-1|NA
TGTGCCAGCAGTAATCTCGTAAGGGGCGAAGCTTTCTTT
CASSNLVRGEAFF
>TRBV18|NA|TRBJ2-3|NA
TGTGCCAGCTCACCAATGTACCAGCCCACAGATACGCAGTATTTT
CASSPMYQPTDTQYF
>TRBV6-6|NA|TRBJ1-1|NA
TGTGCCAGCAGTTACTCCGACACGAACACTGAAGCTTTCTTT
CASSYSDTNTEAFF
>TRBV5-1|NA|TRBJ1-2|NA
TGCGCCAGCAGCTTGGAGGGGTCCTATGGCTACACCTTC
CASSLEGSYGYTF
>TRBV10-3|few|TRBJ2-3|TRBD2
TGTGCCACTACCGGGACTAGATTCACAGATACGCAGTATTTT
CATTGTRFTDTQYF
>TRBV28|NA|TRBJ2-7|NA
TGTGCCAGCAGTTTATTGAGTCAGGGGAGCCACGAGCAGTACTTC
CASSLLSQGSHEQYF
>TRBV5-1|NA|TRBJ2-2|TRBD1
TGCGCCAGCAGCACCCTTGGACAGGGGAACACCGGGGAGCTGTTTTTT
CASSTLGQGNTGELFF
>TRBV20-1|NA|TRBJ1-4|NA
TGCAGTGCAGAGGCAGGACTAGGACTGTTTTTT
CSAEAGLGLFF
>TRBV30|few|TRBJ1-3|NA
TGTGCCAGCAAAGGGGGGCAGCCTTTCTCTGGAAACACCATATATTTT
CASKGGQPFSGNTIYF
>TRBV19|few|TRBJ1-5|NA
TGTGCCAGTAGTATAGTCGGGGTCAATCAGCCCCAGCATTTT
CASSIVGVNQPQHF
>TRBV6-1|NA|TRBJ2-1|TRBD2
TGTGCCAGCAGGGGTGGTAGACTAGCATGGGGTGAGCAGTTCTTC
CASRGGRLAWGEQFF
>TRBV18|NA|TRBJ2-1|NA
TGTGCGGGGGCAGGCTCTTCTTATGAGCAGTTCTTC
CAGAGSSYEQFF
>TRBV5-1|NA|TRBJ2-1|NA
TGCGCCAGCAGCTTGGCAATGAAGGGATCGGGTGAGCAGTTCTTC
CASSLAMKGSGEQFF
>TRBV5-1|NA|TRBJ2-1|TRBD1
TGCGCCAGCAGCTTGGAGGCCGGCAGGGGGCGGATCCATGAGCAGTTCTTC
CASSLEAGRGRIHEQFF
>TRBV6-5|NA|TRBJ2-2|TRBD2
TGTGCCAGCAGGGGACTAGCCGCGAACACCGGGGAGCTGTTTTTT
CASRGLAANTGELFF
>TRBV5-4|few|TRBJ1-1|NA
TGTGCCAGCAGCTTGGAGAGGGCTGAAGCTTTCTTT
CASSLERAEAFF
>TRBV5-1|NA|TRBJ2-5|NA
TGCGCCAGCAGTGGGGGGGCAGGACAAGAGACCCAGTACTTC
CASSGGAGQETQYF
>TRBV30|once|TRBJ2-1|TRBD1
TGTGCCTGGACAAACAGGGGAACAAATTTTAATGAGCAGTTCTTC
CAWTNRGTNFNEQFF
>TRBV11-2|few|TRBJ2-3|NA
TGTGCCAGCAGCTTTAGCGGACGAAGCACAGATACGCAGTATTTT
CASSFSGRSTDTQYF
>TRBV21-1|NA|TRBJ1-5|NA
TGTGCCAGCAGCGGGGACAGCGACTATAGCAATCAGCCCCAGCATTTT
CASSGDSDYSNQPQHF
>TRBV6-6|NA|TRBJ1-3|TRBD1
TGTGCCATTGGACAGGCACGAAACACCATATATTTT
CAIGQARNTIYF
>TRBV20-1|NA|TRBJ2-1|NA
TGCAGTGCTAGACGGATGGATGAGCAGTTCTTC
CSARRMDEQFF
>TRBV18|few|TRBJ2-7|NA
TGTGCCAGCTCACCCAAAGGGGGACCGGGATTTGAGCAGTACTTC
CASSPKGGPGFEQYF
>TRBV30|few|TRBJ1-1|TRBD1
TGTGCCTGGAACAAGGGGGCGCGGACTGAAGCTTTCTTT
CAWNKGARTEAFF